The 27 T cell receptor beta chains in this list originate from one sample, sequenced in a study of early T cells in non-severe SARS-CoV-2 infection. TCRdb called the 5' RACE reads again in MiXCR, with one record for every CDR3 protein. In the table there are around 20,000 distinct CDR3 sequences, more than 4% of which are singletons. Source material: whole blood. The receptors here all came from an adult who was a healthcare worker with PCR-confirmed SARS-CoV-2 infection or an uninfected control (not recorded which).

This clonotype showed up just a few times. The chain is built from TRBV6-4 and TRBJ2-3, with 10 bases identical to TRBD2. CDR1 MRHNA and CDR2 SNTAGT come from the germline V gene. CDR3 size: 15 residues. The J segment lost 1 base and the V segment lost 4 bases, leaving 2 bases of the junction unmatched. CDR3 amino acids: CASSVLAGGTDTQYF. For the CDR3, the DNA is TGTGCCAGCAGTGTTCTAGCGGGGGGCACAGATACGCAGTATTTT.

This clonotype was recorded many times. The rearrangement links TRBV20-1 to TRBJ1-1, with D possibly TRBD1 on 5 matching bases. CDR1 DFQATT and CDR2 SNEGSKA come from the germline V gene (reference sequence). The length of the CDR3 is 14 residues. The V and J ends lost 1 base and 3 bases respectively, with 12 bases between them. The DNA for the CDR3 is TGCAGTGCTAGAGTGGGGGTACGGGACACTGAAGCTTTCTTT. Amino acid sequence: CSARVGVRDTEAFF.

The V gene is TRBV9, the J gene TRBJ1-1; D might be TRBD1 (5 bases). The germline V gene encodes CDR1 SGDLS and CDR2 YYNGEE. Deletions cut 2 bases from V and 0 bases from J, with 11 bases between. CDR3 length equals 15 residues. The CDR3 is CASSVGTAMNTEAFF. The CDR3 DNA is TGTGCCAGCAGCGTCGGGACGGCCATGAACACTGAAGCTTTCTTT.

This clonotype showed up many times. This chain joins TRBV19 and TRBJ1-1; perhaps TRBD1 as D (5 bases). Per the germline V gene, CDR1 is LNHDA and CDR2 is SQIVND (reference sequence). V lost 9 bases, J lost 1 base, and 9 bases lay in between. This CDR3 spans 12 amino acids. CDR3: CASDQGNTEAFF. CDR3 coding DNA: TGTGCCAGCGATCAGGGGAACACTGAAGCTTTCTTT.

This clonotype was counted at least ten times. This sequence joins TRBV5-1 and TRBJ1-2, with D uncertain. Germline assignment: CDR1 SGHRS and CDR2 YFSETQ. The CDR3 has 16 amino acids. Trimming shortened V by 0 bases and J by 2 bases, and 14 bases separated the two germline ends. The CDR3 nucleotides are TGCGCCAGCAGCTTGGATTCAGGCGGGGTAAACTATGGCTACACCTTC. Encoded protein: CASSLDSGGVNYGYTF.

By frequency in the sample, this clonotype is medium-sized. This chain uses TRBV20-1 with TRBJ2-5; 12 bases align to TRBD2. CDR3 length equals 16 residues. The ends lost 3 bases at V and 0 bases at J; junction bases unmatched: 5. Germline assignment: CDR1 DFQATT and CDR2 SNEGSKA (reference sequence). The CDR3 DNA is TGCAGTGCTAGTCCAGGGACTAGCGGGTACCAAGAGACCCAGTACTTC. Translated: CSASPGTSGYQETQYF.

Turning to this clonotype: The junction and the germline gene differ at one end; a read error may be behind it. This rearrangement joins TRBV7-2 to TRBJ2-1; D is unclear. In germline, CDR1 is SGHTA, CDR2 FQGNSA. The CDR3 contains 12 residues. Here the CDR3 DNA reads TGTGCCAGCAGCTTGGAGCGTGGGATAGGGATCTTC. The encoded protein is CASSLERGIGIF.

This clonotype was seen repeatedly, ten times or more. The CDR3 nucleotides read TGCAGTGCTATGAAGGGATTGGCGAACACCGGGGAGCTGTTTTTT. Its protein is CSAMKGLANTGELFF. This chain uses TRBV20-1 with TRBJ2-2; D is undetermined. Germline assignment: CDR1 DFQATT and CDR2 SNEGSKA (reference sequence). There are 15 residues in the CDR3. Trimming took 4 bases from V and 0 from J, leaving 12 bases between them.

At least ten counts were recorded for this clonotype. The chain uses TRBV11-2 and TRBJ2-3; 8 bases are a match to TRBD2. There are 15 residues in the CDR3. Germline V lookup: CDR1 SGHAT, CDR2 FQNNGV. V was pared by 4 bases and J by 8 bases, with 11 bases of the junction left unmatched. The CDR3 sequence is CASSSWGAGEITQYF. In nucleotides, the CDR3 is TGTGCCAGCAGCTCATGGGGAGCGGGGGAGATTACGCAGTATTTT.

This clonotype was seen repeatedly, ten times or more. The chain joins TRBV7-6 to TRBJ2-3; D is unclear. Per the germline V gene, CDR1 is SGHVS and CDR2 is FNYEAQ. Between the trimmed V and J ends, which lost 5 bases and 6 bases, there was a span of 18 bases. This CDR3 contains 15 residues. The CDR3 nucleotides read TGTGCCAGCAGCAGAAGCCCGACCCTAGGGGATACGCAGTATTTT. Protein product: CASSRSPTLGDTQYF.

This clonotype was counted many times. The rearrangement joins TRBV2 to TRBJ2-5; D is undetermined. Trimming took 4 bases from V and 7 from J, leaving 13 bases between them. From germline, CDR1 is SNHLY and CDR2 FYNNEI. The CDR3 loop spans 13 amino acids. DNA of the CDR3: TGTGCCAGCAGTGTGCAGGCGAGTGGGACCCAGTACTTC. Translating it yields CASSVQASGTQYF.

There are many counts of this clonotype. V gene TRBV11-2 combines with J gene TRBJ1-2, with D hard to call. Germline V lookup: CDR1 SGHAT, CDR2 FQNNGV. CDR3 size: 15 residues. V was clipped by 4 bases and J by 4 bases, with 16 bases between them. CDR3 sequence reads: CASSSDGFSFYGYTF. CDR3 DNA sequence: TGTGCCAGCAGCTCAGACGGATTCTCGTTCTATGGCTACACCTTC.

The CDR3 DNA reads as TGTGCCAGCAGTCTTCCTGTCGGCGGCTACACCTTC. Translated: CASSLPVGGYTF. The V gene is TRBV12-3 or TRBV12-4, the J gene TRBJ1-2; D uncertain. The V gene lost 5 bases and the J gene lost 8 bases, with 12 bases spanning the gap. There are 12 residues in the CDR3.

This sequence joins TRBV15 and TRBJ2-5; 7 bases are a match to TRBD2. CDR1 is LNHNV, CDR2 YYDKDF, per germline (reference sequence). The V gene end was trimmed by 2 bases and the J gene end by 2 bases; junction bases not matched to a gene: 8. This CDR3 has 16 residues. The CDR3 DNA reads TGTGCCACCAGCAGAACACGGGGACTAAGACAAGAGACCCAGTACTTC. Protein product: CATSRTRGLRQETQYF.

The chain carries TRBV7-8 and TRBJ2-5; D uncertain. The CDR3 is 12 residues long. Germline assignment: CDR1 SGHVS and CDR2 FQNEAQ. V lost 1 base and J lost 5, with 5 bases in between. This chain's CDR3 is CASSLEAETQYF. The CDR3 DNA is TGTGCCAGCAGCTTAGAAGCCGAGACCCAGTACTTC.

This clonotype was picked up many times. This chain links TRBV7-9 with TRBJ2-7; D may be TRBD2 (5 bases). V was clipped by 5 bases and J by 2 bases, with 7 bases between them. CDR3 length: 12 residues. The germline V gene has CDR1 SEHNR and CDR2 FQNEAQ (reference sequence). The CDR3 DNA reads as TGTGCCAGCAGCGGACTGGCCTACGAGCAGTACTTC. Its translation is CASSGLAYEQYF.

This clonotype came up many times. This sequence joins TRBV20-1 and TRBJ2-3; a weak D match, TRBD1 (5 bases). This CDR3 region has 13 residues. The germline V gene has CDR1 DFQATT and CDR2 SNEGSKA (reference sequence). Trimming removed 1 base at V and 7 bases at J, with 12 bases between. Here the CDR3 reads CSARVRGFNTQYF. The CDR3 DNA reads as TGCAGTGCTAGAGTAAGGGGATTCAATACGCAGTATTTT.

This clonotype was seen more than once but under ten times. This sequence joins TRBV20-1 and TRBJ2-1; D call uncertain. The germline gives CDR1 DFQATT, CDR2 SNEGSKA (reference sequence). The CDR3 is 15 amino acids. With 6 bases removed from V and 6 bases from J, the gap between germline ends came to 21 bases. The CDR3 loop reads CSANGRDYAPNEQFF. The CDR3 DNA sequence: TGCAGTGCAAACGGGCGTGATTATGCCCCCAATGAGCAGTTCTTC.

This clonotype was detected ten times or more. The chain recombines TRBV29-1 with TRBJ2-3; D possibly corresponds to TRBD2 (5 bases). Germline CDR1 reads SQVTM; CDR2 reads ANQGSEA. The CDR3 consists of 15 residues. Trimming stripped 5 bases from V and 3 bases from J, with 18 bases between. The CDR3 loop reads CSVPGVIVGTDTQYF. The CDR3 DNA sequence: TGCAGCGTTCCCGGGGTAATAGTCGGGACAGATACGCAGTATTTT.

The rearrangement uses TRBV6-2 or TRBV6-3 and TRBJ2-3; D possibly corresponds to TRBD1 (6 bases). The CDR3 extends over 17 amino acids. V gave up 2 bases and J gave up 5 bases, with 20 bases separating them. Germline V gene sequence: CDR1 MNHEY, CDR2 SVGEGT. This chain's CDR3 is CASSYIFRWGRKDTQYF. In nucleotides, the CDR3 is TGTGCCAGCAGTTACATTTTTAGGTGGGGGCGGAAAGATACGCAGTATTTT.

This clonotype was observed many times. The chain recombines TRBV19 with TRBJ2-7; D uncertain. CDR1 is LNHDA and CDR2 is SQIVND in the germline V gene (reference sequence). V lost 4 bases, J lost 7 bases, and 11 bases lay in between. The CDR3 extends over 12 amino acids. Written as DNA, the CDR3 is TGTGCCAGTAGTAACCCCCTGGGGGAGCAGTACTTC. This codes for CASSNPLGEQYF.

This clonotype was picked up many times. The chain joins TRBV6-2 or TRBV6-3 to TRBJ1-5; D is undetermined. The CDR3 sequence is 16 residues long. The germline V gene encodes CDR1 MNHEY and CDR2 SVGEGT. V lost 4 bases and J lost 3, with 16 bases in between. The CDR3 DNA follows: TGTGCCAGCAGTTCCCGACTGCCTTGGGACAATCAGCCCCAGCATTTT. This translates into CASSSRLPWDNQPQHF.

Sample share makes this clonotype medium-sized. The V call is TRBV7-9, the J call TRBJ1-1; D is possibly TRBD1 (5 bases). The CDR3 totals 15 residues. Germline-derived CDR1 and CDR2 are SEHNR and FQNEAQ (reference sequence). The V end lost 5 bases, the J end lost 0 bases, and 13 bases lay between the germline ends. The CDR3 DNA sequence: TGTGCCAGCAGCCCCACGGGGACGGTGAACACTGAAGCTTTCTTT. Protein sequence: CASSPTGTVNTEAFF.

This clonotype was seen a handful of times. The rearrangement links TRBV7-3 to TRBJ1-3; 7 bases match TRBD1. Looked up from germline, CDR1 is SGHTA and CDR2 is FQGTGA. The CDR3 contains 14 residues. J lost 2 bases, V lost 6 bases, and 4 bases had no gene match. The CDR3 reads CASSPTGTGNTIYF. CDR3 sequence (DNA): TGTGCCAGCAGTCCGACAGGGACTGGAAACACCATATATTTT.

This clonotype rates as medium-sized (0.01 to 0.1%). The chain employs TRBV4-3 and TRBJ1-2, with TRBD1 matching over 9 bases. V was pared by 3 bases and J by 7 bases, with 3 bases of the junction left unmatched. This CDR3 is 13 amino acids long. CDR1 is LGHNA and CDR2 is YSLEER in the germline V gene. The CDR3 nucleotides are TGCGCCAGCAGCCAGGACAGGGGAAGTGGCTACACCTTC. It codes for CASSQDRGSGYTF.

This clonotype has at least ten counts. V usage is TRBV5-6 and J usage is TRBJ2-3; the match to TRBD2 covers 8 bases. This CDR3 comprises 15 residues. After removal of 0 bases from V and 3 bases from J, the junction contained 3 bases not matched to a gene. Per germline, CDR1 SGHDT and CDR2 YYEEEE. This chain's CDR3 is CASSLGGLGTDTQYF. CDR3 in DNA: TGTGCCAGCAGCTTGGGGGGACTAGGAACAGATACGCAGTATTTT. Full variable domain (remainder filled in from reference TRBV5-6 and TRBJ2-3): DAGVTQSPTHLIKTRGQQVTLRCSPKSGHDTVSWYQQALGQGPQFIFQYYEEEERQRGNFPDRFSGHQFPNYSSELNVNALLLGDSALYLCASSLGGLGTDTQYFGPGTRLTVL.

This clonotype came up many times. The CDR3 loop is CASSSPTGANTEAFF. The CDR3 DNA reads TGTGCCAGCAGCTCCCCGACAGGGGCTAACACTGAAGCTTTCTTT. The chain couples TRBV7-2 to TRBJ1-1; 8 bases map to TRBD1. V shed 4 bases and J 2 bases; nucleotides not matched to a gene: 6. This CDR3 comprises 15 residues. CDR1 is SGHTA, CDR2 FQGNSA, per germline.